The 19 T cell receptor beta chains listed next were all sequenced from one sample in a study of blood T cell repertoires in COVID-19. The method was immunoSEQ multiplex PCR; TCRdb's version includes in-frame clones alone and lacks a portion of them. The sample lists 100,000 or so clones; around 87% were seen once. Sequencing was done on a sample of peripheral blood. The receptors originated from a young woman with acute or convalescent COVID-19.

The count of this clone is one. This rearrangement joins TRBV10-3 to TRBJ1-4; D gene ambiguous. The CDR3 has 15 residues. The ends were cut back, 0 bases at V and 4 bases at J, with 9 bases in the middle. The V gene's germline CDR1 is ENHRY and CDR2 SYGVKD. The CDR3 DNA follows: TGTGCCATCAGTGAGTCGAGGAAGTTTAATGAAAAACTGTTTTTT. It encodes CAISESRKFNEKLFF.

CDR3 nucleotide sequence: TGTGCCAGCTCACCCCAGGGTATCTACACTGAAGCTTTCTTT. This sequence encodes CASSPQGIYTEAFF. J is TRBJ1-1 and V is TRBV18; a weak D match, TRBD1 (5 bases). Germline CDR1 KGHSH, CDR2 LQKENI. V was pared by 3 bases and J by 3 bases, with 11 bases between. This CDR3 comprises 14 residues.

This chain joins TRBV11-2 and TRBJ2-3, with 11 bases identical to TRBD1. With 5 bases clipped from V and 2 bases from J, the junction kept 9 bases outside the gene matches. Germline CDR1 SGHAT, CDR2 FQNNGV. This CDR3 has 17 amino acids. CDR3 sequence reads: CASSRDRGTQITDTQYF. The CDR3 nucleotides read TGTGCCAGCAGCCGGGACAGGGGGACTCAAATCACAGATACGCAGTATTTT.

J is TRBJ1-1 and V is TRBV6-5, with D perhaps TRBD1 (6 bases). Per the germline V gene, CDR1 is MNHEY and CDR2 is SVGAGI. V lost 0 bases and J lost 4, with 12 bases in between. CDR3 length: 15 amino acids. The CDR3 DNA is TGTGCCAGCAGTTACTCGTACAGGGCCGGCACTGAAGCTTTCTTT. Translated, it gives CASSYSYRAGTEAFF.

V and J are TRBV2 and TRBJ1-2; D remains ambiguous. The CDR3 is 13 amino acids. Per the germline V gene, CDR1 is SNHLY and CDR2 is FYNNEI. V was pared by 7 bases and J by 8 bases, with 17 bases between. This CDR3 reads CASTWEGPMGYTF. CDR3 nucleotides: TGTGCCAGCACTTGGGAGGGTCCTATGGGCTACACCTTC.

This clone appeared once. The chain joins TRBV27 to TRBJ2-1; 14 bases match TRBD2. The V and J ends lost 2 bases and 9 bases, in that order; junction bases with no gene match: 6. The CDR3 loop spans 16 amino acids. Germline V gene lookup returns CDR1 MNHEY and CDR2 SMNVEV (reference sequence). In DNA form, the CDR3 reads TGTGCCAGCAGTTTACGACTAGCGGGGGGGCCGAGTGAGCAGTTCTTC. It is translated as CASSLRLAGGPSEQFF.

The V gene is TRBV28, the J gene TRBJ2-3; 7 bases fit TRBD2. The CDR3 contains 14 residues. V dropped 4 bases and J dropped 4; count of bases not matched to a gene: 5. Germline V gene data show CDR1 as MDHEN and CDR2 as SYDVKM. CDR3 residues: CASSSISGPDTQYF. The CDR3, as DNA: TGTGCCAGCAGTTCCATTAGCGGGCCAGATACGCAGTATTTT.

This sequence joins TRBV5-4 and TRBJ2-4; D is perhaps TRBD1 (5 bases). CDR3 length equals 16 residues. The germline V gene has CDR1 SGHNT and CDR2 YYREEE (reference sequence). Trimming removed 3 bases from V and 1 base from J, with 14 bases in between. The CDR3 DNA reads as TGTGCCAGCAGCTGGGGTGGGGCTGGGGCCAAAAACATTCAGTACTTC. Protein sequence: CASSWGGAGAKNIQYF. The full variable domain, in which reference TRBV5-4 and TRBJ2-4 provide the parts outside the CDR3, is ETGVTQSPTHLIKTRGQQVTLRCSSQSGHNTVSWYQQALGQGPQFIFQYYREEENGRGNFPPRFSGLQFPNYSSELNVNALELDDSALYLCASSWGGAGAKNIQYFGAGTRLSVL.

The chain has TRBV7-2 and TRBJ1-2; 8 bases fit TRBD1. CDR1 is SGHTA, CDR2 FQGNSA, per germline. The CDR3 has 13 residues. V was clipped by 5 bases and J by 6 bases; unmatched bases: 5. CDR3 nucleotides: TGTGCCAGCAGCCCCCCAGGGGGCCATGGCTACACCTTC. Protein product: CASSPPGGHGYTF.

V and J are TRBV10-1 and TRBJ2-3; 7 nucleotides match TRBD2. Germline V CDR1 and CDR2: WNHNN, SYGVQD (reference sequence). V lost 2 bases and J lost 1; bases outside the gene matches: 6. The CDR3 consists of 16 residues. The CDR3 loop reads CASSETSGIRTDTQYF. DNA for the CDR3: TGCGCCAGCAGTGAGACAAGCGGGATTCGCACAGATACGCAGTATTTT.

A word on this clone: The sample has other DNA sequences that encode this CDR3 too. The chain combines TRBV28 with TRBJ1-1; the D gene is possibly TRBD1 (6 bases). This CDR3 spans 12 amino acids. CDR1 and CDR2 (germline): MDHEN, SYDVKM. Trimming removed 1 base from V and 8 bases from J, with 8 bases in between. DNA for the CDR3: TGTGCCAGCAGTTTATTGCAGGGGGAAGCTTTCTTT. Residues: CASSLLQGEAFF.

The chain's CDR3 is CATSGGDIQYF. CDR3 DNA sequence: TGTGCCACCTCCGGGGGAGACATTCAGTACTTC. The V and J genes are TRBV24-1 and TRBJ2-4; D may be TRBD2 (6 bases). The CDR3 is 11 amino acids. The V end was cut by 9 bases, the J end by 8 bases, with 10 bases between. Germline CDR1 and CDR2: KGHDR and SFDVKD.

The rearrangement uses TRBV4-1 and TRBJ2-1; 8 nucleotides match TRBD1. The CDR3 is 15 amino acids. Germline CDR1 and CDR2: MGHRA and YSYEKL. V lost 2 bases and J lost 4; bases outside the gene matches: 4. CDR3 region: CASSQTGGIYNEQFF. The CDR3 region has the DNA TGCGCCAGCAGCCAAACAGGGGGAATTTACAATGAGCAGTTCTTC.

In its sample, this clone was seen once. The genes are TRBV5-1 and TRBJ2-7; 7 bases fit TRBD1. J gave up 2 bases and V 4 bases, and 6 bases lay outside the gene matches. The CDR3 spans 14 residues. Germline assignment: CDR1 SGHRS and CDR2 YFSETQ. CDR3 region: CASSAGTAAYEQYF. In nucleotides, the CDR3 is TGCGCCAGCAGCGCCGGGACAGCTGCCTACGAGCAGTACTTC.

The V and J genes are TRBV6-5 and TRBJ2-7; tentatively, D is TRBD1 (5 bases). The CDR3 loop spans 13 amino acids. Germline-derived CDR1 and CDR2 are MNHEY and SVGAGI. The V end lost 8 bases, the J end lost 2 bases, and 13 bases lay between the germline ends. The CDR3 DNA follows: TGTGCCAGCGGAGTCCAAGGGGCCTACGAGCAGTACTTC. Protein product: CASGVQGAYEQYF.

This clone has just a few counts. This chain joins TRBV28 and TRBJ2-7, with 7 nucleotides matching TRBD2. With V trimmed by 3 bases and J by 5 bases, 7 bases remained unmatched. Germline CDR1 reads MDHEN; CDR2 reads SYDVKM. This CDR3 spans 14 amino acids. The CDR3 DNA is TGTGCCAGCAGTTTGGGAGGGTCCTTCGACGAGCAGTACTTC. This gives the protein CASSLGGSFDEQYF.

The chain combines TRBV2 with TRBJ2-1; 12 bases are shared with TRBD2. Germline CDR1 is SNHLY and CDR2 is FYNNEI. V gave up 6 bases and J gave up 6 bases; unmatched junction bases: 6. This CDR3 spans 15 amino acids. The CDR3 loop reads CASSIGLAGTNEQFF. The DNA of the CDR3 is TGTGCCAGCAGCATCGGACTAGCGGGGACCAATGAGCAGTTCTTC.

The chain has TRBV28 and TRBJ2-6; no clear D. The CDR3 is 15 residues long. The ends were cut back, 6 bases at V and 0 bases at J, with 9 bases in the middle. Germline CDR1 MDHEN, CDR2 SYDVKM. The CDR3 is CASRPRSSGANVLTF. CDR3 DNA sequence: TGTGCCAGCAGGCCCCGGTCCTCTGGGGCCAACGTCCTGACTTTC.

The V gene is TRBV25-1, the J gene TRBJ1-4, with a weak D call TRBD1 (5 bases). Per germline, CDR1 MGHDK and CDR2 SYGVNS. This CDR3 spans 12 amino acids. The germline V and J ends were trimmed by 8 bases and 3 bases, with 7 bases remaining between them. The CDR3 reads CASGGANEKLFF. Here the CDR3 DNA reads TGTGCCAGCGGGGGGGCTAATGAAAAACTGTTTTTT.